The clone carrying this T cell receptor (beta chain) was seen a few times. The antigen remains unidentified. TCR alpha and TCR beta cDNA libraries carrying sample barcodes and UMIs were produced by 5'RACE using constant-segment primers. TCRdb recomputed calls from the 5' RACE reads with MiXCR, one row per CDR3 protein. The sample holds about half a million distinct CDR3 sequences, 15% to 20% seen once. The data stem from a study of T-cell memory formation after mild COVID-19. Study-wide background: Largely donor-specific sequence clusters came from a couple of donors.

V lost 3 bases and J lost 2, with 9 bases in between. The germline V gene has CDR1 SGHTA and CDR2 FQGNSA. The CDR3 is 14 residues long. Study-wide points: Largely, contracting CD4+ clones fell within CM and EM, and contracting CD8+ clones within EMRA.

The source material was PBMCs or a T cell subset sorted from them (not recorded which). The sequence was obtained from an adult woman who had mild COVID-19 (a few samples of this study predate the infection). Cell type and time point are not known. The chain is built from TRBV7-2 and TRBJ2-3, with D maybe TRBD1 (6 bases). Written as DNA, the CDR3 is TGTGCCAGCAGCTTTCGACAGGACACAGATACGCAGTATTTT. This translates into CASSFRQDTDTQYF.